The present T cell receptor (beta chain) was sequenced within a study of T cell responses to AZD1222 COVID-19 vaccine. This CDR3 region has 14 residues. The germline V gene has CDR1 LNHDA and CDR2 SQIVND (reference sequence). With V trimmed by 8 bases and J by 5 bases, 5 bases remained unmatched. The repertoire was sequenced with immunoSEQ multiplex PCR; TCRdb's copy has only in-frame clones and lacks some. The table has approximately 79,000 clones, approximately 83% seen once; the top ten hold more than 6%. This sample comprised peripheral blood, obtained on day 0 of AZD1222 vaccination. The source of this sequence is an adult in good health. The rearrangement links TRBV19 to TRBJ1-3, with 11 bases aligning to TRBD1. The CDR3 is CASAPDRGRNTIYF. CDR3 coding DNA: TGTGCCAGTGCACCGGACAGGGGGCGAAACACCATATATTTT.